This TCR beta chain came from a study of control samples from healthy donors and cancer patients. Profiled with immunoSEQ multiplex PCR; TCRdb holds only in-frame clones, not every one. The sample includes about 140,000 clones, approximately 94% of them seen just once. CDR1 is SGHVS and CDR2 is FQNEAQ in the germline V gene. The length of the CDR3 is 13 amino acids, counting both ends. For this clone: The CDR3 does not end in the conserved phenylalanine or tryptophan, so this is likely a read error. The DNA is omitted, as the CDR3 cannot be located on it reliably, and the CDR3 follows TCRdb's listing.

The rearrangement joins TRBV7-8 to TRBJ2-2; TRBD2 was called by the table and not checked on the DNA. Sequenced material: blood. The TCR sequence derives from a man aged 40-55 years in good health. CDR3: CASSLRAGGPFLL.